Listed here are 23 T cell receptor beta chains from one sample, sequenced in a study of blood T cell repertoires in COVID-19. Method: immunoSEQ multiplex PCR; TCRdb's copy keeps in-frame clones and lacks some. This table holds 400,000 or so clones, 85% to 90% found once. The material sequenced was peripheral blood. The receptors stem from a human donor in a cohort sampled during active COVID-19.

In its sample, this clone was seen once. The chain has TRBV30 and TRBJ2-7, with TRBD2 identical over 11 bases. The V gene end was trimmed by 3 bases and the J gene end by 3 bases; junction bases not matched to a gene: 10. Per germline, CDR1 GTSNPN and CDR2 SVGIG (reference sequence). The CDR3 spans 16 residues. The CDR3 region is CAWRAGLAGGRYEQYF. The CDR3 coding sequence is TGTGCCTGGAGGGCCGGGCTAGCGGGAGGACGCTACGAGCAGTACTTC.

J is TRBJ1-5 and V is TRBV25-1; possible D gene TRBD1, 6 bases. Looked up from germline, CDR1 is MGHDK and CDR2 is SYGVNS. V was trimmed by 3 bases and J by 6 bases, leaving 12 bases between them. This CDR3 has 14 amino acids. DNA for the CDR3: TGTGCCAGCAGTGATCAGGGGTGGGGTCAGCCCCAGCATTTT. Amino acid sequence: CASSDQGWGQPQHF.

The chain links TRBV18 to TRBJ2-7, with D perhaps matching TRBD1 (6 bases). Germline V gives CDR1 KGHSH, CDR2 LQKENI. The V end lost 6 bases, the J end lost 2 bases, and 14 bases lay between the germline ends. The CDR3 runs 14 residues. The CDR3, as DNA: TGTGCCAGCTCCCCGAGCTGGGGGCCCTACGAGCAGTACTTC. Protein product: CASSPSWGPYEQYF.

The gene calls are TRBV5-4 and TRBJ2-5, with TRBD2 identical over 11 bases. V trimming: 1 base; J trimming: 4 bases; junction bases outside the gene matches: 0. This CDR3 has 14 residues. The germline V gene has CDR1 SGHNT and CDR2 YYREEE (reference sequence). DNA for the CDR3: TGTGCCAGCAGCTTGCTAGCGGGGGGAGAGACCCAGTACTTC. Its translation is CASSLLAGGETQYF.

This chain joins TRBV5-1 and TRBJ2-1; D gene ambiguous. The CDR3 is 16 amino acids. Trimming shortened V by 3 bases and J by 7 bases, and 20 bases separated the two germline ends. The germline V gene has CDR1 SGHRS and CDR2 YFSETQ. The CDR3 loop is CASSSGVRPGLNEQFF. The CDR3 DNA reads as TGCGCCAGCAGCTCGGGTGTACGGCCCGGGTTAAATGAGCAGTTCTTC.

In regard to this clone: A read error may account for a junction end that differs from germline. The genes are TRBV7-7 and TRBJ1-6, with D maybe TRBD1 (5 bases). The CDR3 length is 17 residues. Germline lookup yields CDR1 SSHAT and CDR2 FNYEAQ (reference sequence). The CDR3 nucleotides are TGTGCTAGCAGCTTACAGCCAGGGTCTTTTCTTGGTTCACCCCTCCACTTT. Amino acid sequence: CASSLQPGSFLGSPLHF.

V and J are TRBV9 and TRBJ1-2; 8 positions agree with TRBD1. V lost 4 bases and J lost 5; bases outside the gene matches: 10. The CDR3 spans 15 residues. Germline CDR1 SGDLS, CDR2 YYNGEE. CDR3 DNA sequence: TGTGCCAGCAGCTCAGGCGGACAGGGATCATATGGCTACACCTTC. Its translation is CASSSGGQGSYGYTF.

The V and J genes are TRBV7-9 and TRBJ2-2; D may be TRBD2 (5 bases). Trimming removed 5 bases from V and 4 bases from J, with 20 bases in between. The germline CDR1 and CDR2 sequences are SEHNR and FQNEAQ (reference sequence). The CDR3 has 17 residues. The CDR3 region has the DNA TGTGCCAGCAGCCACTATGGAGGCACTGCGAGCACCGGGGAGCTGTTTTTT. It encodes CASSHYGGTASTGELFF.

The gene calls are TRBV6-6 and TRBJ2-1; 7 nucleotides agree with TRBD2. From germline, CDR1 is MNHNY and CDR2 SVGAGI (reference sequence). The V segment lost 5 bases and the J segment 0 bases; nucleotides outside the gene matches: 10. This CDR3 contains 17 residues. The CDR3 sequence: CASSPLQAGSSYNEQFF. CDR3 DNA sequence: TGTGCCAGCAGTCCCCTCCAAGCGGGGAGCTCCTACAATGAGCAGTTCTTC.

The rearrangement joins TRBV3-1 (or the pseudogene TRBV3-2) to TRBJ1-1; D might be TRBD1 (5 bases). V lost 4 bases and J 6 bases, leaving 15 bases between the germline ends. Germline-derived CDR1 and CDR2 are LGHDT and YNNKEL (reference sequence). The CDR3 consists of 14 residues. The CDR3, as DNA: TGTGCCAGCAGCCCCCGACAGTCGGGGGCTGAAGCTTTCTTT. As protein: CASSPRQSGAEAFF.

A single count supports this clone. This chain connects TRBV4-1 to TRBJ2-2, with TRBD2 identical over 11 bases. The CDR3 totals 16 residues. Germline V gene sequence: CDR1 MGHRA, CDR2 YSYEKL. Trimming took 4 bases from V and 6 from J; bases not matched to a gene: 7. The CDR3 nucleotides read TGCGCCAGCAGCCCCATGAAACTAGCGGGGGCCGGGGAGCTGTTTTTT. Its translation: CASSPMKLAGAGELFF.

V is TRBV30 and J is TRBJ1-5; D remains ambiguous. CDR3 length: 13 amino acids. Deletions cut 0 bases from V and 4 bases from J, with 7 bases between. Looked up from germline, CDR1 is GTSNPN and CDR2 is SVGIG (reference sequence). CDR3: CAWSVRGNQPQHF. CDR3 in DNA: TGTGCCTGGAGTGTACGGGGTAATCAGCCCCAGCATTTT.

CDR3 sequence reads: CASSRKPPTGQGDWSNQPQHF. The CDR3 DNA reads TGCGCCAGCAGCCGAAAACCCCCCACGGGACAGGGGGATTGGAGCAATCAGCCCCAGCATTTT. The chain uses TRBV4-1 and TRBJ1-5, with 11 nucleotides matching TRBD1. In germline, CDR1 is MGHRA, CDR2 YSYEKL. CDR3 length equals 21 residues. With V trimmed by 4 bases and J by 1 base, 18 bases remained unmatched.

The CDR3 DNA sequence: TGTGCCTGCTCGCGACAGGCCTCCTACGAGCAGTACTTC. It translates to CACSRQASYEQYF. This chain links TRBV30 with TRBJ2-7; a possible D gene is TRBD1 (6 bases). Trimming pared 6 bases from V and 0 bases from J, leaving 12 bases between. The length of the CDR3 is 13 residues. Germline-derived CDR1 and CDR2 are GTSNPN and SVGIG (reference sequence). Variable domain in full (rest from reference TRBV30 and TRBJ2-7): SQTIHQWPATLVQPVGSPLSLECTVEGTSNPNLYWYRQAAGRGLQLLFYSVGIGQISSEVPQNLSASRPQDRQFILSSKKLLLSDSGFYLCACSRQASYEQYFGPGTRLTVT.

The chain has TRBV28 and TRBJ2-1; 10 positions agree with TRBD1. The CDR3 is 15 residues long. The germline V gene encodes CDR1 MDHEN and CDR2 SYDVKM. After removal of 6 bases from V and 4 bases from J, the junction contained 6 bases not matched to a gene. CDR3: CASSRDRGPYNEQFF. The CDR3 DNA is TGTGCCAGCAGCAGGGACAGGGGCCCTTACAATGAGCAGTTCTTC.

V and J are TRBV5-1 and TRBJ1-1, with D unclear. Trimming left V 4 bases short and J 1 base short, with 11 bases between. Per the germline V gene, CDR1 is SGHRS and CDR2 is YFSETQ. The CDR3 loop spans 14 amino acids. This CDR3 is CASSPRQPNTEAFF. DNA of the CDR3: TGCGCCAGCAGCCCTCGACAACCGAACACTGAAGCTTTCTTT. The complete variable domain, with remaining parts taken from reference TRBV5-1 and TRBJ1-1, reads KAGVTQTPRYLIKTRGQQVTLSCSPISGHRSVSWYQQTPGQGLQFLFEYFSETQRNKGNFPGRFSGRQFSNSRSEMNVSTLELGDSALYLCASSPRQPNTEAFFGQGTRLTVV.

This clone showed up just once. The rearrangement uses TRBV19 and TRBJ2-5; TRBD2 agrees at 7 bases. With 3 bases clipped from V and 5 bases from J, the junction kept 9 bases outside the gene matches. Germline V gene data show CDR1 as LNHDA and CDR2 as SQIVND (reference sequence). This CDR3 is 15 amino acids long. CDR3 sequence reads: CASSMSSGGSETQYF. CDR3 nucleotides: TGTGCCAGTAGTATGTCTAGCGGCGGCTCGGAGACCCAGTACTTC.

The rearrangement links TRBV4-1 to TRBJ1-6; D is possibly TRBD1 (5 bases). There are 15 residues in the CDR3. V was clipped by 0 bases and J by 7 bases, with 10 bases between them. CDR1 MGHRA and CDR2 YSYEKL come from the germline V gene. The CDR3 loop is CASSQDQGRNSPLHF. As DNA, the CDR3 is TGCGCCAGCAGCCAAGATCAGGGTCGGAATTCACCCCTCCACTTT.

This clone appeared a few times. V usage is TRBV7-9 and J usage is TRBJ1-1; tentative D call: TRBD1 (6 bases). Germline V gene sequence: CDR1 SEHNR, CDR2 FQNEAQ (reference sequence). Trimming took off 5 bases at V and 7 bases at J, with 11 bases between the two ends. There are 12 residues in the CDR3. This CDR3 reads CASSAGVGEAFF. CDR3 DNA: TGTGCCAGCAGCGCAGGGGTTGGTGAAGCTTTCTTT.

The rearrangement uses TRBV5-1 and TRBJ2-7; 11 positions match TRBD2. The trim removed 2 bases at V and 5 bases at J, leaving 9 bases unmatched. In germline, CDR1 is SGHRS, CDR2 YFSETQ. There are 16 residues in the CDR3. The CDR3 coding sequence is TGCGCCAGCAGCTTACGCCCAGGGACTAGCGGTGACGAGCAGTACTTC. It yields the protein CASSLRPGTSGDEQYF. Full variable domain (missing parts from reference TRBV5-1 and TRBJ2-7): KAGVTQTPRYLIKTRGQQVTLSCSPISGHRSVSWYQQTPGQGLQFLFEYFSETQRNKGNFPGRFSGRQFSNSRSEMNVSTLELGDSALYLCASSLRPGTSGDEQYFGPGTRLTVT.

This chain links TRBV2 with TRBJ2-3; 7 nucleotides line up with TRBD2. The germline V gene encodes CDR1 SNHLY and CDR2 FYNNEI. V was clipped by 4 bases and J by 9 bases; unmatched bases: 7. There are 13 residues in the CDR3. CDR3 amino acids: CASSGEGTTTQYF. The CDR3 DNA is TGTGCCAGCAGTGGGGAGGGAACTACCACGCAGTATTTT. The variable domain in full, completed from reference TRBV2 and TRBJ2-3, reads EPEVTQTPSHQVTQMGQEVILRCVPISNHLYFYWYRQILGQKVEFLVSFYNNEISEKSEIFDDQFSVERPDGSNFTLKIRSTKLEDSAMYFCASSGEGTTTQYFGPGTRLTVL.

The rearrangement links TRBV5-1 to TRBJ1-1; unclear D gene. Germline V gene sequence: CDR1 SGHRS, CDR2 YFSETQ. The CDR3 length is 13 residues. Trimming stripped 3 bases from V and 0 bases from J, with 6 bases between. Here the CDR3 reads CASSSGVNTEAFF. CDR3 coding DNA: TGCGCCAGCAGCTCCGGGGTGAACACTGAAGCTTTCTTT.

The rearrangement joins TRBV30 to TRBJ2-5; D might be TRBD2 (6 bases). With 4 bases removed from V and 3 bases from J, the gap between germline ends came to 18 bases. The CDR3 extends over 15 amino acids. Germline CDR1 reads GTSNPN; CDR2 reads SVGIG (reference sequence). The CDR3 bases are TGTGCCTGGACCACCCCGGGACTTGAGAAAGAGACCCAGTACTTC. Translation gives CAWTTPGLEKETQYF. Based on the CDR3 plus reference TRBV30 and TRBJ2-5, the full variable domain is SQTIHQWPATLVQPVGSPLSLECTVEGTSNPNLYWYRQAAGRGLQLLFYSVGIGQISSEVPQNLSASRPQDRQFILSSKKLLLSDSGFYLCAWTTPGLEKETQYFGPGTRLLVL.